These T cell receptor beta chains were read from a single sample in a study of control samples from healthy donors and cancer patients. The repertoire was sequenced with immunoSEQ multiplex PCR; TCRdb's copy has only in-frame clones and lacks some. The sample has about 95,000 clones, around four fifths seen once; the top ten hold around a fifth. Sequences were obtained from blood. Every receptor here comes from a man aged 25 to 45 in good health. CDR3s include the opening cysteine and the closing phenylalanine or tryptophan. The D gene is left open where the match is weak. Clone size appears in some rows only: once, few, many, or a class for an expanded clone.

V: TRBV9; size: -; J: TRBJ1-1; D: -; DNA: TGTGCCAGCAGCGTACAGCCTTCCAGCTCGGTGGCTTTCTTT; CDR3: CASSVQPSSSVAFF
V: TRBV3-1/TRBV3-2; size: -; J: TRBJ2-1; D: TRBD2; DNA: TGTGCCAGCAGCCGTACGGGAGGGACGTGGTACAATGAGCAGTTCTTC; CDR3: CASSRTGGTWYNEQFF
V: TRBV9; size: -; J: TRBJ1-5; D: -; DNA: TGTGCCAGCAGCGAAGGGGAGGTTCGCAATCAGCCCCAGCATTTT; CDR3: CASSEGEVRNQPQHF
V: TRBV7-9; size: once; J: TRBJ2-1; D: TRBD2; DNA: TGTGCCAGCAGCCCAGGCGGGGGGCGCTCCTACAATGAGCAGTTCTTC; CDR3: CASSPGGGRSYNEQFF
V: TRBV7-7; size: once; J: TRBJ1-1; D: -; DNA: TGTGCCAGCAGCTTGGGGCAGGGCAGTGAAGCTTTCTTT; CDR3: CASSLGQGSEAFF
V: TRBV7-9; size: -; J: TRBJ1-4; D: -; DNA: TGTGCCAGCAGCTCGGACGGGGTTAAAGAAAAACTGTTTTTT; CDR3: CASSSDGVKEKLFF
V: TRBV5-1; size: -; J: TRBJ2-7; D: -; DNA: TGCGCCAGCAGCAAACAGGGCTACGAGCAGTACTTC; CDR3: CASSKQGYEQYF
V: TRBV14; size: -; J: TRBJ1-2; D: -; DNA: TGTGCCAGCAGCCAAGGGGCTCCAAACTATGGCTACACCTTC; CDR3: CASSQGAPNYGYTF
V: TRBV5-1; size: -; J: TRBJ2-5; D: -; DNA: TGCGCCAGCAGCGGGACGGACCAAGAGACCCAGTACTTC; CDR3: CASSGTDQETQYF
V: TRBV9; size: -; J: TRBJ2-2; D: -; DNA: TGTGCCAGCAGCGCCCCAGACTCCCCCACCGGGGAGCTGTTTTTT; CDR3: CASSAPDSPTGELFF
V: TRBV10-3; size: once; J: TRBJ2-2; D: -; DNA: TGTGCCATCACTGGATCCTCGAACACCGGGGAGCTGTTTTTT; CDR3: CAITGSSNTGELFF